The 19 T cell receptor beta chains listed next were all sequenced from one sample in a study of blood T cell repertoires in COVID-19. Sequencing was performed with immunoSEQ multiplex PCR; in TCRdb, only in-frame clones are kept and a portion is missing. The sample holds 320,000 or so clones, roughly 90% seen once. Sequences were obtained from PBMCs or T cells enriched from blood (not recorded which). The receptors derive from a man in his 60s who had recovered from COVID-19.

A single count supports this clone. The J gene is TRBJ2-3, the V gene TRBV3-1 (or the pseudogene TRBV3-2); 7 bases align to TRBD2. CDR3 size: 16 residues. V shed 0 bases and J 3 bases; nucleotides not matched to a gene: 6. From germline, CDR1 is LGHDT and CDR2 YNNKEL (reference sequence). The CDR3: CASSQEGASGTDTQYF. CDR3 sequence (DNA): TGTGCCAGCAGCCAAGAAGGTGCTAGCGGTACAGATACGCAGTATTTT.

The CDR3 DNA follows: TGTGCCAGCAGCCTTCCTCTAACTAGCGGGAGTACAGATACGCAGTATTTT. This gives the protein CASSLPLTSGSTDTQYF. J is TRBJ2-3 and V is TRBV3-1 (or the pseudogene TRBV3-2), with TRBD2 identical over 11 bases. Germline CDR1 reads LGHDT; CDR2 reads YNNKEL (reference sequence). The CDR3 spans 17 residues. The V and J ends lost 4 bases and 3 bases, in that order; junction bases with no gene match: 9.

V is TRBV27 and J is TRBJ2-1; the match to TRBD2 covers 10 bases. CDR1 MNHEY and CDR2 SMNVEV come from the germline V gene (reference sequence). V was clipped by 4 bases and J by 3 bases; unmatched bases: 3. CDR3 length: 15 residues. The CDR3 nucleotides read TGTGCCAGCAGTTCACTAGCGGGATTCTACAATGAGCAGTTCTTC. Its protein is CASSSLAGFYNEQFF.

This chain joins TRBV4-2 and TRBJ2-7, with D possibly matching TRBD2 (6 bases). The CDR3 runs to 14 residues. Trimming left V 5 bases short and J 2 bases short, with 13 bases between. Germline V CDR1 and CDR2: LGHNA, YNFKEQ. As DNA, the CDR3 is TGTGCCAGCAGCGTGGGTAGCGGCCCCTACGAGCAGTACTTC. Encoded protein: CASSVGSGPYEQYF.

The J gene is TRBJ2-1, the V gene TRBV4-2, with 9 positions matching TRBD2. The J segment lost 5 bases and the V segment lost 0 bases, leaving 2 bases of the junction unmatched. The CDR3 contains 15 residues. Germline V gene lookup returns CDR1 LGHNA and CDR2 YNFKEQ. CDR3 amino acids: CASSQDRLADNEQFF. Here the CDR3 DNA reads TGTGCCAGCAGCCAAGATCGACTAGCGGACAATGAGCAGTTCTTC.

This chain uses TRBV10-3 with TRBJ1-4; D remains unclear. Per germline, CDR1 ENHRY and CDR2 SYGVKD. This CDR3 has 13 residues. The V and J ends lost 0 bases and 13 bases respectively, with 12 bases between them. CDR3 region: CAISESTRGRLFF. The DNA for the CDR3 is TGTGCCATCAGTGAGTCGACGCGTGGGAGACTGTTTTTT.

V and J are TRBV5-5 and TRBJ2-3; 9 nucleotides line up with TRBD1. The V and J ends lost 6 bases and 4 bases, in that order; junction bases with no gene match: 12. CDR1 and CDR2 (germline): SGHKS, YYEKEE (reference sequence). The length of the CDR3 is 16 residues. CDR3 nucleotides: TGTGCCAGCATACGGGGACCGGGACAGGGTTCAGATACGCAGTATTTT. Protein sequence: CASIRGPGQGSDTQYF.

The V call is TRBV5-6, the J call TRBJ1-2; TRBD1 matches at 7 bases. Germline loops: CDR1 SGHDT, CDR2 YYEEEE. This CDR3 comprises 12 residues. V dropped 4 bases and J dropped 7; count of bases not matched to a gene: 4. CDR3 in DNA: TGTGCCAGCAGCCTCGGGACAGTTGGCTACACCTTC. Translation gives CASSLGTVGYTF.

This clone appeared a few times. The chain joins TRBV28 to TRBJ2-2; 7 nucleotides line up with TRBD1. Trimming at V came to 6 bases and at J to 4 bases, leaving 14 bases not matched to a gene. Germline CDR1 MDHEN, CDR2 SYDVKM. The CDR3 spans 17 residues. In DNA form, the CDR3 reads TGTGCCAGCAGCTCGAAGATTAGACAGGGAACCACCGGGGAGCTGTTTTTT. It encodes CASSSKIRQGTTGELFF.

The CDR3 spells CASRLGRENTYEQYF. In nucleotides, the CDR3 is TGTGCCAGTAGGCTGGGCAGGGAAAACACCTACGAGCAGTACTTC. V is TRBV19 and J is TRBJ2-7; possibly TRBD1 for D (5 bases). V was clipped by 6 bases and J by 2 bases, with 17 bases between them. The CDR3 loop spans 15 amino acids. Germline values: CDR1 LNHDA, CDR2 SQIVND (reference sequence).

The chain joins TRBV30 to TRBJ2-7, with 7 bases fitting TRBD2. The CDR3 is 15 residues long. Germline V CDR1 and CDR2: GTSNPN, SVGIG (reference sequence). The V and J ends lost 1 base and 7 bases, in that order; junction bases with no gene match: 13. CDR3 sequence reads: CAWSALGGLGEEQYF. The CDR3 coding sequence is TGTGCCTGGAGTGCTCTAGGAGGACTAGGGGAGGAGCAGTACTTC.

The CDR3 here is CASSQTGRGGSGYTF. CDR3 in DNA: TGTGCCAGCAGCCAGACAGGGAGAGGGGGGAGCGGCTACACCTTC. The chain couples TRBV4-2 to TRBJ1-2, with TRBD1 identical over 7 bases. The germline CDR1 and CDR2 sequences are LGHNA and YNFKEQ. V trimming: 3 bases; J trimming: 8 bases; junction bases outside the gene matches: 12. The CDR3 is made up of 15 amino acids.

This chain connects TRBV18 to TRBJ2-2; no clear D gene. Germline V gene sequence: CDR1 KGHSH, CDR2 LQKENI. V was clipped by 6 bases and J by 1 base, with 12 bases between them. This CDR3 contains 15 residues. The CDR3 sequence: CASSPITRNTGELFF. The CDR3 DNA follows: TGTGCCAGCTCGCCCATCACGAGGAACACCGGGGAGCTGTTTTTT.

V gene TRBV5-1 combines with J gene TRBJ1-6; 8 bases map to TRBD1. Germline assignment: CDR1 SGHRS and CDR2 YFSETQ. V trimming: 4 bases; J trimming: 10 bases; junction bases outside the gene matches: 19. CDR3 length: 18 residues. CDR3 nucleotide sequence: TGCGCCAGCAGCGCACGACCAGGGGGCGCCGAAGAAGTATCACCCCTCCACTTT. It is translated as CASSARPGGAEEVSPLHF.

The sample holds one count of this clone. The genes are TRBV3-1 (or the pseudogene TRBV3-2) and TRBJ1-1; 9 bases match TRBD1. CDR1 is LGHDT and CDR2 is YNNKEL in the germline V gene (reference sequence). CDR3 size: 14 residues. Unmatched junction bases numbered 4, after V lost 2 bases and J lost 6 bases. The CDR3: CASSQLGQGAEAFF. The CDR3 DNA follows: TGTGCCAGCAGCCAATTGGGACAGGGCGCTGAAGCTTTCTTT.

This clone was recorded only once. This chain connects TRBV19 to TRBJ2-3, with 8 bases that match TRBD1. In germline, CDR1 is LNHDA, CDR2 SQIVND (reference sequence). The CDR3 sequence is 15 residues long. Losses at the gene ends were 6 bases for V and 0 bases for J; bases not matched to a gene: 5. The DNA of the CDR3 is TGTGCCAGTAGCCACAGGGGGGTTAGCACAGATACGCAGTATTTT. It specifies CASSHRGVSTDTQYF. Looking up the rest from reference TRBV19 and TRBJ2-3 gives the full variable domain: DGGITQSPKYLFRKEGQNVTLSCEQNLNHDAMYWYRQDPGQGLRLIYYSQIVNDFQKGDIAEGYSVSREKKESFPLTVTSAQKNPTAFYLCASSHRGVSTDTQYFGPGTRLTVL.

V gene TRBV5-1 combines with J gene TRBJ1-4; D might be TRBD1 (5 bases). This CDR3 spans 15 amino acids. Trimming took 0 bases from V and 8 from J, leaving 14 bases between them. Looked up from germline, CDR1 is SGHRS and CDR2 is YFSETQ. The CDR3 coding sequence is TGCGCCAGCAGCTTGGACGGGGGTGAAGCCGAAAAACTGTTTTTT. Translated, it gives CASSLDGGEAEKLFF.

This sequence joins TRBV6-5 and TRBJ1-3, with 8 nucleotides matching TRBD1. The germline V gene has CDR1 MNHEY and CDR2 SVGAGI. Unmatched junction bases numbered 4, after V lost 6 bases and J lost 0 bases. The CDR3 sequence is 15 residues long. CDR3 sequence reads: CASRGQAISGNTIYF. For the CDR3, the DNA is TGTGCCAGCAGGGGACAGGCGATCTCTGGAAACACCATATATTTT.

This chain connects TRBV29-1 to TRBJ1-4; D not resolved. This CDR3 comprises 13 residues. In germline, CDR1 is SQVTM, CDR2 ANQGSEA. Trimming left V 4 bases short and J 3 bases short, with 9 bases between. For the CDR3, the DNA is TGCAGCGTTGGGAGGACGGCTAATGAAAAACTGTTTTTT. Encoded protein: CSVGRTANEKLFF.